This T cell receptor (beta chain) was retrieved from a study of cytomegalovirus exposure and HLA in healthy donors. Study results and caveats: Later analysis associated a missense DCLRE1C variant with TCR beta V- and J-gene trimming. Analyzed later, most CMV-associated TCR beta chains appeared HLA-restricted.

Germline V gives CDR1 SGHTA, CDR2 FQGNSA. This CDR3 has 17 amino acids. V lost 0 bases, J lost 0 bases, and 14 bases lay in between. Primers included in the PCR were 60 Vbeta and 13 Jbeta primers. Profiled with immunoSEQ multiplex PCR; TCRdb holds only in-frame clones, not every one. The profile shows some 95,000 clones, 60% to 85% of them singletons. This clone was seen more than once but under ten times. Its target is not known. The chain combines TRBV7-2 with TRBJ2-5; weak D call: TRBD2 (7 bases). Specimen: PBMCs. The receptor was derived from a man in his fifties or sixties in good health and CMV-seropositive. CDR3 in DNA: TGTGCCAGCAGCTTAGCGGGGGGGCCGGGGTACCAAGAGACCCAGTACTTC. It translates to CASSLAGGPGYQETQYF.